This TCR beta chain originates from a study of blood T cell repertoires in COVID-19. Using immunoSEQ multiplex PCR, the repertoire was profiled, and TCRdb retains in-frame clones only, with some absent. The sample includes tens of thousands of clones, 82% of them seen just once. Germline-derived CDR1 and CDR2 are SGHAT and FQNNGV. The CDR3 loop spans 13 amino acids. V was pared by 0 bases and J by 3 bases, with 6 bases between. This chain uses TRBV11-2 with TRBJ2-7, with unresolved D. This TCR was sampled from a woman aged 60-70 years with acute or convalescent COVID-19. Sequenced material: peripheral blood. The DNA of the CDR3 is TGTGCCAGCAGCTTAGAACCGGGCTACGAGCAGTACTTC. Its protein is CASSLEPGYEQYF.